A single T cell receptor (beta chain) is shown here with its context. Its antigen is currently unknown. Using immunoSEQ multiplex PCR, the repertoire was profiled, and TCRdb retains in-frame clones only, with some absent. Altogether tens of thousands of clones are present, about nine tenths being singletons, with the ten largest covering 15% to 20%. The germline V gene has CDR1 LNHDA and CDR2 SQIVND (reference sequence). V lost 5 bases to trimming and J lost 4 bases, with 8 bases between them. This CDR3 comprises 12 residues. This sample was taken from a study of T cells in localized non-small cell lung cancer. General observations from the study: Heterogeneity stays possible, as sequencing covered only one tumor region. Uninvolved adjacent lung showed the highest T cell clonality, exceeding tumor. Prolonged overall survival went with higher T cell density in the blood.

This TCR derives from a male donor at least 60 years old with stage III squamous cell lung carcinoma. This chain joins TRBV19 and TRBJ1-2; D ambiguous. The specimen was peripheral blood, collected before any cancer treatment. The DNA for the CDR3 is TGTGCCAGTAGTCAAGTTAGCTATGGCTACACCTTC. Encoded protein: CASSQVSYGYTF.